The rows below give T cell receptor beta chains drawn from one sample of a study of identical twins. MiXCR was run by TCRdb on the 5' RACE reads, yielding one entry per CDR3 protein. The repertoire includes under 400,000 distinct CDR3 sequences, roughly 9% of them detected once, and 8.5% to 10% sits in the top ten. The sequenced material came from naive T cells sorted from blood. Every receptor here comes from a woman in her fifties or sixties in good health. Both conserved end residues are part of each CDR3.

J,V,CDR3
TRBJ2-2,TRBV29-1,CSVESQGAGGELFF
TRBJ1-5,TRBV24-1,CATSDGGRGGPQPQHF
TRBJ2-1,TRBV2,CASSVYSRGSSYNEQFF
TRBJ1-3,TRBV7-9,CASSLVGRTNTIYF
TRBJ1-4,TRBV5-1,CASRQGSGEKLFF
TRBJ1-1,TRBV4-1,CASSYKTGLDTEAFF
TRBJ2-5,TRBV12-3/TRBV12-4,CASSNLGQGRGETQYF
TRBJ2-7,TRBV14,CASSPGSPYEQYF
TRBJ1-2,TRBV6-2/TRBV6-3,CASSYHPLGYTF
TRBJ2-1,TRBV19,CASSISRDGGEFF
TRBJ2-1,TRBV5-1,CASSQGLAARKYNEQFF
TRBJ2-3,TRBV5-6,CASSSRDTGLDTQYF
TRBJ2-7,TRBV5-1,CASSPEREFSYEQYF
TRBJ1-4,TRBV20-1,CSARPTYGTDEKLFF
TRBJ2-5,TRBV29-1,CSAERGQETQYF
TRBJ1-1,TRBV6-6,CASSYVRAMRNTEAFF
TRBJ2-3,TRBV24-1,CATSDSGTSGNPDTQYF
TRBJ2-2,TRBV20-1,CSASDNTGELFF
TRBJ1-1,TRBV10-3,CAISEQGLATEAFF
TRBJ2-5,TRBV5-1,CASSPWTGQETQYF
TRBJ1-1,TRBV25-1,CASSEGGGPEAFF
TRBJ2-1,TRBV12-3/TRBV12-4,CASSLIPDRAGNNEQFF
TRBJ2-2,TRBV10-1,CASSGSGRPQTGELFF
TRBJ1-2,TRBV12-3/TRBV12-4,CASSLRPLTYGYTF
TRBJ2-5,TRBV5-1,CASSLGGVQQETQYF
TRBJ2-2,TRBV5-1,CASSNGSLSGELFF
TRBJ2-2,TRBV10-2,CASSDYTGTGGPTGELFF
TRBJ2-3,TRBV7-8,CASSDGTGVGDTQYF
TRBJ2-1,TRBV20-1,CSATINNEQFF
TRBJ2-3,TRBV5-1,CASSLPRGLSTDTQYF
TRBJ2-2,TRBV7-9,CASSLAVTGELFF
TRBJ2-1,TRBV6-5,CASSYGLAGGGDEQFF
TRBJ2-2,TRBV25-1,CASRSGTGETGELFF
TRBJ2-1,TRBV29-1,CSVGGGQLNEQFF
TRBJ2-1,TRBV10-2,CATGFRQAYNEQFF
TRBJ2-7,TRBV11-3,CASSPWGRTSYEQYF
TRBJ2-1,TRBV2,CASSGIAGGLNEQFF
TRBJ2-1,TRBV5-1,CASSPIAASSYNEQFF
TRBJ2-3,TRBV6-5,CASSPVEDTQYF
TRBJ2-5,TRBV4-1,CASSQVASSHSYQETQYF
TRBJ2-6,TRBV18,CASSPGVAGANVLTF
TRBJ2-1,TRBV11-2,CASSLGYYNEQFF
TRBJ2-3,TRBV6-1,CASGGQTDTQYF
TRBJ2-3,TRBV5-1,CASSFNRDVDTQYF
TRBJ2-5,TRBV12-3/TRBV12-4,CASSLMETETQYF
TRBJ2-3,TRBV5-1,CASSLTGGPPDTQYF
TRBJ2-1,TRBV5-1,CASSGRLMTSYNEQFF
TRBJ2-6,TRBV6-5,CASTSTGSLSGANVLTF
TRBJ1-5,TRBV4-1,CASSQDGSVGPQHF
TRBJ1-1,TRBV13,CASSPLGEVMTEAFF
TRBJ1-5,TRBV20-1,CSAITGINNQPQHF
TRBJ2-6,TRBV7-9,CASSFVAGAQNSGANVLTF
TRBJ1-5,TRBV29-1,CSVADGINQPQHF